One sample yielded the 25 T cell receptor beta chains listed below, sequenced in a study of CD8+ T cells in alopecia areata. The authors extracted RNA and reverse transcribed it into cDNA as the sequencing template. Sequenced by immunoSEQ multiplex PCR; TCRdb stores in-frame clones only, minus some. The sample shows some 170,000 clones, around 71% of them seen only once. Specimen: CD8+ T cells sorted from blood, collected at week 0. The receptor set was obtained from a human donor with alopecia areata.

The chain has TRBV6-5 and TRBJ2-7; 8 bases agree with TRBD2. Germline V gene sequence: CDR1 MNHEY, CDR2 SVGAGI. The CDR3 is 16 amino acids. The V segment lost 0 bases and the J segment 0 bases; nucleotides outside the gene matches: 4. CDR3 coding DNA: TGTGCCAGCAGTTACTCGGGCGGGGGGTCCTCCTACGAGCAGTACTTC. Its translation is CASSYSGGGSSYEQYF.

The chain joins TRBV11-2 to TRBJ2-3, with a tentative D call TRBD2 (5 bases). The CDR3 has 17 residues. V was pared by 4 bases and J by 1 base, with 18 bases between. CDR1 is SGHAT, CDR2 FQNNGV, per germline. The CDR3 bases are TGTGCCAGCAGCTCGATGACGGACTTGGATGGCACAGATACGCAGTATTTT. Translating gives CASSSMTDLDGTDTQYF.

This chain joins TRBV7-7 and TRBJ2-2; 9 bases agree with TRBD1. Germline V gives CDR1 SSHAT, CDR2 FNYEAQ (reference sequence). The CDR3 has 15 residues. V shed 6 bases and J 3 bases; nucleotides not matched to a gene: 5. The CDR3 reads CASRPRDRDTGELFF. The CDR3 DNA sequence: TGTGCCAGCAGACCCCGGGACAGGGACACCGGGGAGCTGTTTTTT.

V and J are TRBV5-1 and TRBJ2-3; maybe TRBD2 (6 bases). Germline assignment: CDR1 SGHRS and CDR2 YFSETQ. V shed 4 bases and J shed 4 bases, with 22 bases lying between them. The CDR3 contains 17 residues. The CDR3 region has the DNA TGCGCCAGCAGCCTGTCCCGGCGGGGTCTATACGCAGATACGCAGTATTTT. Translating it yields CASSLSRRGLYADTQYF.

CDR3 nucleotide sequence: TGTGCCAGCAGCTTGGAGGGGGCTGGAAGCAATCAGCCCCAGCATTTT. It yields the protein CASSLEGAGSNQPQHF. The chain has TRBV7-8 and TRBJ1-5; 7 nucleotides line up with TRBD1. The CDR3 totals 16 residues. The ends lost 3 bases at V and 1 base at J; junction bases unmatched: 6. The V gene's germline CDR1 is SGHVS and CDR2 FQNEAQ.

V gene TRBV12-5 combines with J gene TRBJ2-7, with D unresolved. Germline CDR1 reads LGHNT; CDR2 reads FRNRAP. CDR3 size: 14 residues. V shed 5 bases and J shed 2 bases, with 13 bases lying between them. The CDR3 is CASGNPPPPYEQYF. In DNA, the CDR3 is TGTGCTAGTGGTAACCCGCCGCCACCCTACGAGCAGTACTTC.

This clone appeared a few times. The chain couples TRBV7-9 to TRBJ2-2, with 8 bases identical to TRBD2. The germline V gene has CDR1 SEHNR and CDR2 FQNEAQ (reference sequence). The CDR3 has 14 amino acids. Unmatched junction bases numbered 1, after V lost 1 base and J lost 6 bases. The DNA of the CDR3 is TGTGCCAGCAGCTTAGAACTAGCGGCCGGGGAGCTGTTTTTT. Protein: CASSLELAAGELFF.

This chain connects TRBV7-2 to TRBJ1-2; D is uncertain. This CDR3 has 15 residues. V gave up 2 bases and J gave up 2 bases, with 12 bases separating them. Germline-derived CDR1 and CDR2 are SGHTA and FQGNSA. CDR3 in DNA: TGTGCCAGCAGCTTATACGGGTTTTGGAACTATGGCTACACCTTC. Its protein is CASSLYGFWNYGYTF.

The V call is TRBV6-5, the J call TRBJ1-4, with a weak D call TRBD1 (5 bases). In germline, CDR1 is MNHEY, CDR2 SVGAGI. This CDR3 has 13 residues. V shed 2 bases and J shed 13 bases, with 14 bases lying between them. CDR3 DNA: TGTGCCAGCAGTTACGGGCAGGGAAGTGGACTGTTTTTT. Protein: CASSYGQGSGLFF.

Here the CDR3 reads CASSQEGLPQHF. The CDR3 coding sequence is TGCGCCAGCAGCCAAGAAGGGCTGCCCCAGCATTTT. This sequence joins TRBV4-1 and TRBJ1-5; D ambiguous. Trimming pared 0 bases from V and 9 bases from J, leaving 6 bases between. Germline V gene lookup returns CDR1 MGHRA and CDR2 YSYEKL. The length of the CDR3 is 12 residues.

The gene calls are TRBV29-1 and TRBJ2-7; D unclear. The CDR3 runs 15 residues. V lost 1 base, J lost 0 bases, and 13 bases lay in between. In germline, CDR1 is SQVTM, CDR2 ANQGSEA. The CDR3 loop reads CSVEVPLTSSYEQYF. Here the CDR3 DNA reads TGCAGCGTTGAAGTCCCCCTGACGAGCTCCTACGAGCAGTACTTC.

J is TRBJ1-2 and V is TRBV19, with 7 bases aligning to TRBD1. The ends lost 6 bases at V and 1 base at J; junction bases unmatched: 8. Germline CDR1 is LNHDA and CDR2 is SQIVND (reference sequence). The CDR3 totals 15 residues. DNA of the CDR3: TGTGCCAGTAGCCCACCGGGACAGCTTAACTATGGCTACACCTTC. Its protein product is CASSPPGQLNYGYTF. Full variable domain (missing parts from reference TRBV19 and TRBJ1-2): DGGITQSPKYLFRKEGQNVTLSCEQNLNHDAMYWYRQDPGQGLRLIYYSQIVNDFQKGDIAEGYSVSREKKESFPLTVTSAQKNPTAFYLCASSPPGQLNYGYTFGSGTRLTVV.

The chain has TRBV5-1 and TRBJ2-7; 8 nucleotides line up with TRBD1. The germline CDR1 and CDR2 sequences are SGHRS and YFSETQ. The CDR3 spans 14 residues. Unmatched junction bases numbered 12, after V lost 7 bases and J lost 6 bases. CDR3 coding DNA: TGCGCCAGCTCCCTGTCCAGGGGGCCGGGCGAGCAGTACTTC. Translating it yields CASSLSRGPGEQYF.

This rearrangement joins TRBV6-5 to TRBJ2-3; the match to TRBD2 covers 12 bases. J lost 9 bases, V lost 2 bases, and 9 bases had no gene match. Germline V gene lookup returns CDR1 MNHEY and CDR2 SVGAGI. The CDR3 is 16 amino acids. The CDR3 spells CASSYPASGGARTQYF. CDR3 DNA sequence: TGTGCCAGCAGTTACCCGGCTAGCGGGGGGGCCCGAACGCAGTATTTT.

The V and J genes are TRBV5-1 and TRBJ1-1; D gene uncertain. From germline, CDR1 is SGHRS and CDR2 YFSETQ. The CDR3 has 14 residues. With 6 bases removed from V and 7 bases from J, the gap between germline ends came to 19 bases. The CDR3 region is CASTFRQVSDEAFF. DNA for the CDR3: TGCGCCAGCACTTTTCGGCAAGTCAGTGATGAAGCTTTCTTT.

CDR3 protein: CASSHNSVEETQYF. The DNA for the CDR3 is TGTGCCAGCAGCCATAATAGCGTGGAGGAGACCCAGTACTTC. The rearrangement links TRBV14 to TRBJ2-5; D is perhaps TRBD2 (5 bases). Germline loops: CDR1 SGHDN, CDR2 FVKESK. This CDR3 region has 14 residues. Trimming removed 3 bases from V and 5 bases from J, with 13 bases in between.

The chain joins TRBV4-2 to TRBJ2-7; D is uncertain. The CDR3 contains 14 residues. Germline V gene sequence: CDR1 LGHNA, CDR2 YNFKEQ. The germline V and J ends were trimmed by 0 bases and 2 bases, with 8 bases remaining between them. CDR3 region: CASSQELPTYEQYF. In DNA, the CDR3 is TGTGCCAGCAGCCAAGAATTGCCCACCTACGAGCAGTACTTC.

This clone was picked up a small number of times. The V gene is TRBV2, the J gene TRBJ2-7; 7 bases are a match to TRBD2. V gave up 6 bases and J gave up 4 bases; unmatched junction bases: 3. The CDR3 has 12 amino acids. From germline, CDR1 is SNHLY and CDR2 FYNNEI. CDR3 nucleotides: TGTGCCAGCAGGGGGGGGTGGTACGAGCAGTACTTC. This translates into CASRGGWYEQYF. Looking up the rest from reference TRBV2 and TRBJ2-7 gives the full variable domain: EPEVTQTPSHQVTQMGQEVILRCVPISNHLYFYWYRQILGQKVEFLVSFYNNEISEKSEIFDDQFSVERPDGSNFTLKIRSTKLEDSAMYFCASRGGWYEQYFGPGTRLTVT.

This clone has only a few counts. The rearrangement joins TRBV2 to TRBJ2-1, with D uncertain. Trimming pared 4 bases from V and 8 bases from J, leaving 15 bases between. This CDR3 contains 14 residues. Germline CDR1 SNHLY, CDR2 FYNNEI. CDR3 bases: TGTGCCAGCAGTGTGGTAAACGTGATCCATGAGCAGTTCTTC. The encoded protein is CASSVVNVIHEQFF.

The V gene is TRBV2, the J gene TRBJ1-1; D gene ambiguous. CDR1 and CDR2 (germline): SNHLY, FYNNEI. Trimming shortened V by 7 bases and J by 4 bases, and 7 bases separated the two germline ends. The CDR3 contains 11 residues. In nucleotides, the CDR3 is TGTGCCAGCATTGACCTCACTGAAGCTTTCTTT. Its protein product is CASIDLTEAFF.

CDR3 region: CAWSVAWGTDEAFF. Here the CDR3 DNA reads TGTGCCTGGAGTGTCGCGTGGGGGACCGATGAAGCTTTCTTT. The chain carries TRBV30 and TRBJ1-1, with D perhaps matching TRBD1 (5 bases). Germline V gene lookup returns CDR1 GTSNPN and CDR2 SVGIG (reference sequence). The CDR3 extends over 14 amino acids. Between the trimmed V and J ends, which lost 0 bases and 7 bases, there was a span of 15 bases.

This chain joins TRBV30 and TRBJ2-3; TRBD1 matches at 7 bases. This CDR3 has 17 amino acids. Germline V gene sequence: CDR1 GTSNPN, CDR2 SVGIG (reference sequence). V trimming: 0 bases; J trimming: 1 base; junction bases outside the gene matches: 10. Here the CDR3 DNA reads TGTGCCTGGAGTGTACTGGTGGACAGGTGGGGCACAGATACGCAGTATTTT. This gives the protein CAWSVLVDRWGTDTQYF. Drawing the rest from reference TRBV30 and TRBJ2-3, the complete variable domain is SQTIHQWPATLVQPVGSPLSLECTVEGTSNPNLYWYRQAAGRGLQLLFYSVGIGQISSEVPQNLSASRPQDRQFILSSKKLLLSDSGFYLCAWSVLVDRWGTDTQYFGPGTRLTVL.

Worth noting for this clone: This CDR3 is also generated by other DNA sequences in the sample. The chain employs TRBV6-5 and TRBJ2-5; no reliable D call. V shed 6 bases and J shed 5 bases, with 4 bases lying between them. The germline CDR1 and CDR2 sequences are MNHEY and SVGAGI. The CDR3 is 10 residues long. The CDR3 here is CASRGETQYF. As DNA, the CDR3 is TGTGCCAGCAGGGGGGAGACCCAGTACTTC.

The rearrangement uses TRBV6-1 and TRBJ1-2; D perhaps matches TRBD1 (5 bases). Germline loops: CDR1 MNHNS, CDR2 SASEGT. Trimming removed 2 bases at V and 4 bases at J, with 14 bases between. The CDR3 is made up of 15 amino acids. The CDR3 region is CASSEPRAALYGYTF. In nucleotides, the CDR3 is TGTGCCAGCAGTGAACCCAGGGCAGCCCTCTATGGCTACACCTTC.

Comments on this clone: Other DNA sequences in the same sample also yield this CDR3. As DNA, the CDR3 is TGTGCCAGCAGCGGGGACAGCTACGAGCAGTACTTC. As protein: CASSGDSYEQYF. The V and J genes are TRBV9 and TRBJ2-7; 7 bases are shared with TRBD1. Germline V gene lookup returns CDR1 SGDLS and CDR2 YYNGEE. The V gene end was trimmed by 3 bases and the J gene end by 3 bases; junction bases not matched to a gene: 0. The CDR3 runs 12 residues.